The 21 T cell receptor beta chains reported below all come from one sample, sequenced in a study of shared clonotypes between healthy human individuals. The method was immunoSEQ multiplex PCR; TCRdb's version includes in-frame clones alone and lacks a portion of them. The sample gives over 75,000 clones, around 68% of which show up once; around half is in the top ten. The material sequenced was memory CD8+ T cells sorted from blood. Stated subset: CD45RO+ cells pooled with CCR7-negative TemRA cells. Receptors were obtained from a man aged 25-40 years in good health.

The V gene is TRBV7-8, the J gene TRBJ2-5; unclear D gene. Trimming took 1 base from V and 5 from J, leaving 5 bases between them. The CDR3 length is 12 residues. Germline values: CDR1 SGHVS, CDR2 FQNEAQ. The CDR3 region has the DNA TGTGCCAGCAGCTTAGTTTTCGAGACCCAGTACTTC. Amino acids: CASSLVFETQYF. The whole variable domain, remainder taken from reference TRBV7-8 and TRBJ2-5, is GAGVSQSPRYKVAKRGQDVALRCDPISGHVSLFWYQQALGQGPEFLTYFQNEAQLDKSGLPSDRFFAERPEGSVSTLKIQRTQQEDSAVYLCASSLVFETQYFGPGTRLLVL.

J is TRBJ2-2 and V is TRBV10-3; 7 bases agree with TRBD1. CDR1 and CDR2 (germline): ENHRY, SYGVKD. Trimming removed 11 bases from V and 2 bases from J; junction bases left unmatched: 8. The CDR3 sequence is 14 residues long. CDR3 sequence: CAVFGTENTGELFF. The CDR3 DNA is TGTGCCGTCTTTGGGACAGAAAACACCGGGGAGCTGTTTTTT.

V is TRBV18 and J is TRBJ2-7, with D possibly TRBD2 on 6 matching bases. Germline V gene lookup returns CDR1 KGHSH and CDR2 LQKENI. The CDR3 runs to 15 residues. Trimming took 2 bases from V and 6 from J, leaving 17 bases between them. The chain's CDR3 is CASSPAGGNQGEQYF. In DNA form, the CDR3 reads TGTGCCAGCTCACCAGCTGGGGGGAATCAGGGCGAGCAGTACTTC.

The chain recombines TRBV28 with TRBJ2-7, with 11 positions matching TRBD2. CDR3 size: 18 residues. Germline CDR1 reads MDHEN; CDR2 reads SYDVKM. The V and J ends lost 4 bases and 3 bases, in that order; junction bases with no gene match: 14. CDR3 sequence reads: CASSSSRASGRQVYEQYF. In DNA form, the CDR3 reads TGTGCCAGCAGTTCTTCTCGGGCTAGCGGGAGGCAGGTCTACGAGCAGTACTTC.

About this clone: A far larger clone is just one base off, so this is likely a read error. The rearrangement joins TRBV6-4 to TRBJ2-6; D not resolved. V was trimmed by 0 bases and J by 0 bases, leaving 3 bases between them. Germline loops: CDR1 MRHNA, CDR2 SNTAGT. The CDR3 is 15 amino acids. DNA for the CDR3: TGTGCCAGCAGTGACTCGACCTCTGGGGCCAACGTCCTGACTTTC. It encodes CASSDSTSGANVLTF.

This clone was picked up a small number of times. The chain links TRBV7-6 to TRBJ1-5; D unresolved. V lost 1 base to trimming and J lost 4 bases, with 11 bases between them. The germline gives CDR1 SGHVS, CDR2 FNYEAQ. The CDR3 sequence is 15 residues long. The CDR3 nucleotides read TGTGCCAGCAGCTTAGAGGTGGGGTTGAATCAGCCCCAGCATTTT. It is translated as CASSLEVGLNQPQHF.

The V and J genes are TRBV2 and TRBJ2-1; 14 nucleotides agree with TRBD2. V shed 9 bases and J 10 bases; nucleotides not matched to a gene: 5. CDR3 length: 13 residues. Germline CDR1 SNHLY, CDR2 FYNNEI. CDR3 nucleotides: TGTGCCAGGCAGGGACTAGCGGGAGTCGAGCAGTTCTTC. Translation: CARQGLAGVEQFF.

The chain joins TRBV11-3 to TRBJ1-1; D is uncertain. Germline CDR1 and CDR2: SGHNT and YENEEA. This CDR3 has 13 amino acids. V dropped 1 base and J dropped 4 bases, with 7 bases sitting between them. The DNA of the CDR3 is TGTGCCAGCAGCTTAGCGGCAGGCACTGAAGCTTTCTTT. Translation: CASSLAAGTEAFF.

The V gene is TRBV7-9, the J gene TRBJ2-3; the D is unclear. Germline-derived CDR1 and CDR2 are SEHNR and FQNEAQ (reference sequence). The CDR3 totals 11 residues. V gave up 5 bases and J gave up 3 bases, with 3 bases separating them. The CDR3 DNA sequence: TGTGCCAGCAGCCTTACAGATACGCAGTATTTT. This encodes CASSLTDTQYF.

This clone has a handful of counts. The chain combines TRBV6-1 with TRBJ1-5, with a possible D match to TRBD1 (5 bases). The length of the CDR3 is 14 residues. V dropped 4 bases and J dropped 1 base, with 8 bases sitting between them. Germline V gene data show CDR1 as MNHNS and CDR2 as SASEGT. CDR3 amino acids: CASSVWGSNQPQHF. The CDR3, as DNA: TGTGCCAGCAGTGTTTGGGGGAGCAATCAGCCCCAGCATTTT.

This clone has just a few counts. This rearrangement joins TRBV28 to TRBJ2-7, with 10 bases lining up with TRBD2. V lost 8 bases to trimming and J lost 0 bases; unmatched junction nucleotides: 4. The CDR3 length is 14 residues. The germline V gene has CDR1 MDHEN and CDR2 SYDVKM. CDR3 nucleotide sequence: TGTGCCAGCCTTCGGACTAGCGGCTCCTACGAGCAGTACTTC. It is translated as CASLRTSGSYEQYF.

The chain carries TRBV2 and TRBJ2-1; 12 nucleotides align to TRBD1. From germline, CDR1 is SNHLY and CDR2 FYNNEI. This CDR3 is 15 amino acids long. With V trimmed by 6 bases and J by 8 bases, 8 bases remained unmatched. The CDR3 is CASRTGTGGLDEQFF. The CDR3 DNA reads as TGTGCCAGCAGGACCGGGACAGGGGGCTTGGATGAGCAGTTCTTC.

There are a few counts of this clone. The CDR3 sequence is CASSHADPILAGMGNEQFF. The DNA for the CDR3 is TGCGCCAGCAGCCACGCCGACCCGATACTAGCAGGAATGGGCAATGAGCAGTTCTTC. The rearrangement uses TRBV4-3 and TRBJ2-1; D might be TRBD2 (6 bases). The germline gives CDR1 LGHNA, CDR2 YSLEER. Trimming cost V 3 bases and J 6 bases, with 27 bases left between them. This CDR3 has 19 residues.

The chain has TRBV6-6 and TRBJ2-2; a weak D match, TRBD1 (5 bases). The V end was cut by 6 bases, the J end by 1 base, with 12 bases between. Germline V gene data show CDR1 as MNHNY and CDR2 as SVGAGI (reference sequence). This CDR3 is 15 amino acids long. Written as DNA, the CDR3 is TGTGCCAGCAGCCCGCTGGACAAGAACACCGGGGAGCTGTTTTTT. Translation gives CASSPLDKNTGELFF.

The V gene is TRBV15, the J gene TRBJ1-5; D unclear. This CDR3 spans 15 amino acids. Germline V gene sequence: CDR1 LNHNV, CDR2 YYDKDF (reference sequence). V was cut by 1 base and J by 1 base, with 8 bases left in between. The CDR3 protein is CATSRGRTSNQPQHF. The CDR3 nucleotides are TGTGCCACCAGCAGAGGCAGGACGAGCAATCAGCCCCAGCATTTT.

This clone was seen just once. The chain joins TRBV6-5 to TRBJ1-1, with D maybe TRBD1 (5 bases). V lost 6 bases and J lost 3, with 14 bases in between. Germline assignment: CDR1 MNHEY and CDR2 SVGAGI. The CDR3 has 14 amino acids. CDR3 amino acids: CASSKQAWDTEAFF. For the CDR3, the DNA is TGTGCCAGCAGCAAACAGGCCTGGGACACTGAAGCTTTCTTT.

The rearrangement uses TRBV29-1 and TRBJ2-7, with TRBD2 identical over 11 bases. Germline lookup yields CDR1 SQVTM and CDR2 ANQGSEA. The CDR3 has 12 amino acids. V was clipped by 8 bases and J by 3 bases; unmatched bases: 3. CDR3 in DNA: TGCAGCACCCTAGCGGGGGGCTACGAGCAGTACTTC. As protein: CSTLAGGYEQYF.

The rearrangement links TRBV27 to TRBJ1-2, with D unresolved. V lost 3 bases and J lost 2, with 10 bases in between. Germline CDR1 and CDR2: MNHEY and SMNVEV (reference sequence). The CDR3 contains 14 residues. In nucleotides, the CDR3 is TGTGCCAGCAGTTTCGTTGCAGGAAACTATGGCTACACCTTC. Its translation is CASSFVAGNYGYTF.

The chain recombines TRBV4-1 with TRBJ2-3; 7 nucleotides match TRBD2. The germline V gene has CDR1 MGHRA and CDR2 YSYEKL. The CDR3 length is 15 residues. V lost 1 base and J lost 4; bases outside the gene matches: 5. The CDR3 nucleotides read TGCGCCAGCAGCCAAGGGGGCGGGAGCCCAGATACGCAGTATTTT. Its translation: CASSQGGGSPDTQYF.

The chain couples TRBV4-1 to TRBJ2-3; D is ambiguous. CDR3 length equals 15 residues. The germline CDR1 and CDR2 sequences are MGHRA and YSYEKL. Trimming stripped 0 bases from V and 4 bases from J, with 11 bases between. Written as DNA, the CDR3 is TGCGCCAGCAGCCAAGAAGGTAGCTCGCCAGATACGCAGTATTTT. It encodes CASSQEGSSPDTQYF.

The chain has TRBV7-8 and TRBJ2-5, with 7 positions matching TRBD1. After removal of 4 bases from V and 2 bases from J, the junction contained 4 bases not matched to a gene. This CDR3 region has 14 residues. The germline CDR1 and CDR2 sequences are SGHVS and FQNEAQ. CDR3 sequence reads: CASSSPGQQETQYF. The CDR3 coding sequence is TGTGCCAGCAGCTCGCCGGGACAGCAAGAGACCCAGTACTTC.